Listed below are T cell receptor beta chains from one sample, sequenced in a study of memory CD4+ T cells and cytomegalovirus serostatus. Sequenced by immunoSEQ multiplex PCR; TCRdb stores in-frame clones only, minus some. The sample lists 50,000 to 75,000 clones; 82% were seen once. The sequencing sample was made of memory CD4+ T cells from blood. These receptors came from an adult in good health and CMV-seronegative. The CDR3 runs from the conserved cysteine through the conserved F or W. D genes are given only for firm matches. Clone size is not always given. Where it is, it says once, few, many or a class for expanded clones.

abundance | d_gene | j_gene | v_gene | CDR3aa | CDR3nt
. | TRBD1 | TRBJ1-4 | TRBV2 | CASRGQGAVTEKLFF | TGTGCCAGCAGGGGACAGGGGGCGGTCACCGAAAAACTGTTTTTT
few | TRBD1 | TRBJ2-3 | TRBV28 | CASRDRGSADTQYF | TGTGCCAGCCGAGACAGGGGATCCGCAGATACGCAGTATTTT
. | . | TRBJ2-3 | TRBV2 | CASSGGLGPSTDTQYF | TGTGCCAGCAGTGGGGGGTTGGGGCCTAGCACAGATACGCAGTATTTT
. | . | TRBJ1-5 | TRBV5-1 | CASSLQGESNQPQHF | TGCGCCAGCAGCTTGCAGGGAGAAAGCAATCAGCCCCAGCATTTT
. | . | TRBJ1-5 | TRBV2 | CASALGGAQNQPQHF | TGTGCCAGCGCCTTGGGGGGGGCCCAAAATCAGCCCCAGCATTTT
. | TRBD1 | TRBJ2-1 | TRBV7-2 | CASSGTGGQHEQFF | TGTGCCAGCAGCGGGACAGGGGGTCAACATGAGCAGTTCTTC
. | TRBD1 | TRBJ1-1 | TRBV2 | CASRINGQGMGAFF | TGTGCCAGCAGAATAAACGGACAGGGGATGGGGGCTTTCTTT
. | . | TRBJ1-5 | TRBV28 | CASGEFRVGGGNQPQHF | TGTGCCAGCGGAGAATTCAGGGTTGGGGGGGGCAATCAGCCCCAGCATTTT
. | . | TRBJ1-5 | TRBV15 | CATSSRRKYSNQPQHF | TGTGCCACCAGCAGTCGACGCAAGTATAGCAATCAGCCCCAGCATTTT
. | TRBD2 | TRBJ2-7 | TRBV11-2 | CASSLASSGTSYEQYF | TGTGCCAGCAGCTTAGCGAGTAGCGGGACCTCCTACGAGCAGTACTTC
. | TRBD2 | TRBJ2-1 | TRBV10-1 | CASRSVLIAGDYEQFF | TGCGCCAGCAGATCCGTCCTAATAGCGGGAGACTATGAGCAGTTCTTC
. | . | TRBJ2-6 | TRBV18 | CASSESSGGANVLTF | TGTGCCAGCTCGGAAAGTTCGGGTGGGGCCAACGTCCTGACTTTC
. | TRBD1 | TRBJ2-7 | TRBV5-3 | CARSRTGQGSYEQYF | TGTGCCAGAAGCCGCACGGGACAGGGTTCCTACGAGCAGTACTTC
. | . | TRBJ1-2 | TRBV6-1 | CASSLDRNTPYGYTF | TGTGCCAGCAGCCTCGACCGTAACACCCCCTATGGCTACACCTTC
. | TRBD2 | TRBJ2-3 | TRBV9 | CASSVMSSGGAMDTQYF | TGTGCCAGCAGCGTAATGTCTAGCGGGGGGGCGATGGATACGCAGTATTTT
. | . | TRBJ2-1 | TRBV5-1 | CASSLLPEYGEQFF | TGCGCCAGCAGCTTGCTCCCTGAGTACGGGGAGCAGTTCTTC
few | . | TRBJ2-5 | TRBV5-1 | CASSSQETQYF | TGCGCCAGCAGCTCCCAAGAGACCCAGTACTTC
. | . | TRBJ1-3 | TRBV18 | CASSPLTLRMAGNTIYF | TGTGCCAGCTCACCGTTAACACTGCGGATGGCAGGAAACACCATATATTTT
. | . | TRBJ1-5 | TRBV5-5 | CASSSSGDQPQHF | TGTGCCAGCAGCTCGAGCGGGGATCAGCCCCAGCATTTT
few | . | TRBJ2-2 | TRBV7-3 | CASSLFSGELFF | TGTGCCAGCAGCTTATTCTCCGGGGAGCTGTTTTTT
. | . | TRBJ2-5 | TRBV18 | CASSRDQETQYF | TGTGCCAGCTCACGAGACCAAGAGACCCAGTACTTC
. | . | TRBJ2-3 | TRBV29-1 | CSVADGRGTDTQYF | TGCAGCGTAGCGGACGGGCGAGGCACAGATACGCAGTATTTT
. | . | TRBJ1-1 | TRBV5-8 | CASSPWIGVGNTEAFF | TGTGCCAGCAGCCCCTGGATAGGAGTTGGGAACACTGAAGCTTTCTTT
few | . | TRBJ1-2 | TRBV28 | CASRPQGGGFGYTF | TGTGCCAGCAGACCCCAGGGAGGGGGGTTTGGCTACACCTTC
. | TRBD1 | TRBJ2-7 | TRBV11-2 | CASSWNPGQSIEQYF | TGTGCCAGCAGCTGGAACCCGGGACAGTCGATCGAGCAGTACTTC
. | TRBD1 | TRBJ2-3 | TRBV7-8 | CASSPDRGARNTQYF | TGTGCCAGCAGCCCAGACAGGGGCGCCCGAAATACGCAGTATTTT
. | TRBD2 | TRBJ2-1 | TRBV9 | CASSLEGGRATEQFF | TGTGCCAGCAGCCTTGAGGGCGGGAGGGCCACTGAGCAGTTCTTC
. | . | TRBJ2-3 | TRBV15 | CATSGWGVADTQYF | TGTGCCACCAGCGGATGGGGGGTAGCAGATACGCAGTATTTT
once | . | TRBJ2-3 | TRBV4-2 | CASSPQGGSGGTDTQYF | TGTGCCAGCAGCCCCCAAGGGGGGAGCGGAGGCACAGATACGCAGTATTTT
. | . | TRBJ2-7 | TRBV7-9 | CASSLAHGTYEQYF | TGTGCCAGCAGCTTAGCGCATGGCACCTACGAGCAGTACTTC
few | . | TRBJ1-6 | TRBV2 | CASSDGNSPLHF | TGTGCCAGCAGTGATGGCAATTCACCCCTCCACTTT
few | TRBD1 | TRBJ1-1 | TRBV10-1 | CASSQTGITEAFF | TGCGCCAGCAGTCAGACAGGGATCACTGAAGCTTTCTTT
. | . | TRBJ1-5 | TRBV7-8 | CASSLEGSGIGQPQHF | TGTGCCAGCAGCTTAGAGGGCAGTGGGATCGGTCAGCCCCAGCATTTT
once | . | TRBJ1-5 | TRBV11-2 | CASSLDRGQRPQHF | TGTGCCAGCAGCTTAGATAGAGGGCAAAGGCCCCAGCATTTT
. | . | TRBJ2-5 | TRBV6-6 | CASSYSVETQYF | TGTGCCAGCAGTTACTCTGTGGAGACCCAGTACTTC
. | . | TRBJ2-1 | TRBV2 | CASRSNGKSSYNEQFF | TGTGCCAGCAGATCAAACGGGAAAAGCTCCTACAATGAGCAGTTCTTC
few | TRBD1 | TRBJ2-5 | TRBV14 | CASSQETGSYQETQYF | TGTGCCAGCAGCCAAGAGACAGGGAGTTACCAAGAGACCCAGTACTTC
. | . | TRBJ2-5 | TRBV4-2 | CASSQVGGGETQYF | TGTGCCAGCAGCCAAGTAGGGGGGGGAGAGACCCAGTACTTC
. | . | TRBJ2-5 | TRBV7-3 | CASSLVGGPSGTQYF | TGTGCCAGCAGCTTGGTCGGGGGCCCCTCAGGGACCCAGTACTTC
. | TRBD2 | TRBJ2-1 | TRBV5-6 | CASSLLLGLAYNEQFF | TGTGCCAGCAGCTTGCTCCTCGGACTAGCCTACAATGAGCAGTTCTTC
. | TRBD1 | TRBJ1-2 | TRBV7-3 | CASGQGEGGYTF | TGTGCCAGCGGACAGGGGGAAGGAGGCTACACCTTC
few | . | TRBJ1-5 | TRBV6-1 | CASLLGPVSNQPQHF | TGTGCCAGCCTCCTTGGGCCCGTGAGCAATCAGCCCCAGCATTTT
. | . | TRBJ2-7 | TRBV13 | CASSTPPSAIPYEQYF | TGTGCCAGCAGCACCCCCCCGAGCGCCATCCCCTACGAGCAGTACTTC
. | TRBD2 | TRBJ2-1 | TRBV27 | CASSFQAGSLYEQFF | TGTGCCAGCAGTTTCCAAGCGGGATCGCTCTATGAGCAGTTCTTC
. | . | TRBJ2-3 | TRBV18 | CASSPLRQGATSTDTQYF | TGTGCCAGCTCACCACTGAGGCAGGGAGCCACTAGCACAGATACGCAGTATTTT
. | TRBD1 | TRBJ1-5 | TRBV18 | CASSSVTGGSRSNQPQHF | TGTGCCAGCTCAAGTGTTACAGGGGGGAGTAGAAGCAATCAGCCCCAGCATTTT
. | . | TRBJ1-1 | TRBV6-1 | CASTKGLITEAFF | TGTGCCAGCACTAAAGGGTTGATCACTGAAGCTTTCTTT
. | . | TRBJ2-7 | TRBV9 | CASSVGAVGLYEQYF | TGTGCCAGCAGCGTAGGGGCGGTGGGCCTGTACGAGCAGTACTTC
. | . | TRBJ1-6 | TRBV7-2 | CASSWRQASNSPLHF | TGTGCCAGCAGCTGGCGACAGGCCTCGAATTCACCCCTCCACTTT
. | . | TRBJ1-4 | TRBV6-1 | CAGRGGNNEKLFF | TGTGCCGGGAGGGGGGGGAATAATGAAAAACTGTTTTTT